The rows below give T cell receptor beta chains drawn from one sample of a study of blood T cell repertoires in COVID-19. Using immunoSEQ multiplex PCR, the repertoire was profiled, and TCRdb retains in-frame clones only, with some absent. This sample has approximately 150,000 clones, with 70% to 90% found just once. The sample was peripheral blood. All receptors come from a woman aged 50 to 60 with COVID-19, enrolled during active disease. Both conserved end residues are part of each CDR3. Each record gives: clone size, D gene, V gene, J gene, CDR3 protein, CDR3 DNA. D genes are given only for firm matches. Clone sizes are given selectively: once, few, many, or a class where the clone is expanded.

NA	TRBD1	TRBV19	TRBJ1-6	CASSTLTGGIRF	TGTGCCAGTAGTACCCTGACAGGGGGGATCCGCTTT
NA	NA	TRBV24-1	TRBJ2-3	CATSGAARRGTQYF	TGTGCCACCAGTGGGGCAGCGCGGCGGGGTACGCAGTATTTT
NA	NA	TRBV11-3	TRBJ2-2	CASSLDSQGNTGELFF	TGTGCCAGCAGCTTAGATAGCCAGGGGAACACCGGGGAGCTGTTTTTT
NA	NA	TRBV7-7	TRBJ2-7	CASSPIDRPYEQYF	TGTGCCAGCAGCCCGATTGACAGGCCCTACGAGCAGTACTTC
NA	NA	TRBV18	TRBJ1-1	CASSQNREEAFF	TGTGCCAGCTCACAAAACAGGGAAGAAGCTTTCTTT
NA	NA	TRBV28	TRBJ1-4	CASSLPGPLGKLFF	TGTGCCAGCAGTCTTCCAGGCCCTCTTGGAAAACTGTTTTTT
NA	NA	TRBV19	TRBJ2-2	CASSIQYRVSGELFF	TGTGCCAGTAGTATCCAATACAGGGTTAGCGGGGAGCTGTTTTTT
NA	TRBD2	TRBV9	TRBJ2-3	CASSPRAGGLSDTQYF	TGTGCCAGCAGCCCTCGAGCGGGGGGGCTTTCAGATACGCAGTATTTT
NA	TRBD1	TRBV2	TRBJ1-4	CASSKSLTGAREKLFF	TGTGCCAGCTCGAAATCCCTGACAGGGGCTCGTGAAAAACTGTTTTTT
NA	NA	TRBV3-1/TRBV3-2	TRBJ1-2	CASSQDQGAYYGYTF	TGTGCCAGCAGCCAAGATCAAGGGGCGTACTATGGCTACACCTTC
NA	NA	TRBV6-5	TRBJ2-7	CASSYAPRGANYEQYF	TGTGCCAGCAGTTACGCTCCTCGGGGGGCAAACTACGAGCAGTACTTC
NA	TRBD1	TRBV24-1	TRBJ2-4	CATSPTGAGPKNIQYF	TGTGCCACCAGCCCAACAGGGGCTGGACCCAAAAACATTCAGTACTTC
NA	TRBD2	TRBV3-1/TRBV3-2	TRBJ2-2	CASSRGLAGANTGELFF	TGTGCCAGCAGCCGGGGACTAGCGGGAGCGAACACCGGGGAGCTGTTTTTT
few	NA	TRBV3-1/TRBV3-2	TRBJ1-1	CASSLFQGNTEAFF	TGTGCCAGCAGCCTTTTTCAGGGGAACACTGAAGCTTTCTTT
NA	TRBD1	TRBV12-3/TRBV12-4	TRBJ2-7	CASSRTGSYEQYF	TGTGCCAGCAGCCGGACAGGGAGCTACGAGCAGTACTTC
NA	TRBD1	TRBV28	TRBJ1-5	CASSTGQGSQPQHF	TGTGCCAGCAGTACGGGACAGGGCAGTCAGCCCCAGCATTTT
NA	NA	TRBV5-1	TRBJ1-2	CASRTTANYGYTF	TGCGCCAGCAGGACGACAGCTAACTATGGCTACACCTTC
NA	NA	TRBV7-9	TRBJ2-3	CASSPEGDTQYF	TGTGCCAGCAGCCCGGAGGGAGATACGCAGTATTTT
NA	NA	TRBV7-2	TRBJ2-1	CASTPSTGRNYNEQFF	TGTGCCAGCACCCCCTCGACAGGACGAAACTACAATGAGCAGTTCTTC
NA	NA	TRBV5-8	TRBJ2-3	CASRVQGVADTQYF	TGTGCCAGCAGAGTACAGGGCGTCGCAGATACGCAGTATTTT
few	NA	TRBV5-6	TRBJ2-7	CASSLGAGGASKRF	TGTGCCAGCAGCTTGGGGGCCGGGGGAGCGAGCAAGCGCTTC
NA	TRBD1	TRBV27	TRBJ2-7	CASSFSGGVSSYEQYF	TGTGCCAGCAGTTTCTCAGGGGGCGTCTCGTCCTACGAGCAGTACTTC
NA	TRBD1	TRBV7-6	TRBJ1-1	CASSLGTGTTEAFF	TGTGCCAGCAGCTTAGGGACAGGAACCACTGAAGCTTTCTTT
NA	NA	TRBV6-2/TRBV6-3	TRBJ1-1	CASSYRGLKNTEAFF	TGTGCCAGCAGTTATAGAGGGCTAAAGAACACTGAAGCTTTCTTT
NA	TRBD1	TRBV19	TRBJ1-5	CASSLGQGSNQPQHF	TGTGCCAGTAGCCTCGGACAGGGGAGCAATCAGCCCCAGCATTTT
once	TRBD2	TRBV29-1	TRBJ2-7	CSASPGTSGEHEQYF	TGCAGCGCATCTCCCGGGACTAGCGGTGAACACGAGCAGTACTTC
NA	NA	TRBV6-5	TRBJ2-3	CASSYSGLLNTDTQYF	TGTGCCAGCAGTTACTCGGGACTTCTGAACACAGATACGCAGTATTTT
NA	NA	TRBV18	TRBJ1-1	CASSPPGSLDTEAFF	TGTGCCAGCTCACCACCGGGCAGCCTGGACACTGAAGCTTTCTTT
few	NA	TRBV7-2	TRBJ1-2	CASSLGRLNGYTF	TGTGCCAGCAGCTTGGGCAGGTTAAATGGCTACACCTTC
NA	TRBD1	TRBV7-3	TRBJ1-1	CASSPQQGRLTEAFF	TGTGCCAGCAGCCCCCAACAGGGGCGTTTGACTGAAGCTTTCTTT
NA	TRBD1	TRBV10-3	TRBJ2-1	CAISDFEGAYNEQFF	TGTGCCATCAGTGATTTTGAGGGGGCGTACAATGAGCAGTTCTTC
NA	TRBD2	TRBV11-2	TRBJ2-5	CASSLVAGASQETQYF	TGTGCCAGCAGCTTAGTAGCGGGGGCCTCCCAAGAGACCCAGTACTTC